The clone carrying this T cell receptor (beta chain) was seen only a few times. Its antigen is undetermined. The repertoire was sequenced with immunoSEQ multiplex PCR; TCRdb's copy has only in-frame clones and lacks some. The table includes some 130,000 clones, 76% detected once. The data originate from a study of cytotoxic CD8 clonotypes in ibrutinib-treated CLL. Study-level points and caveats: Progressing patients had sampling times that differed from those of sustained-remission patients.

This CDR3 is 14 amino acids long. The trim removed 3 bases at V and 5 bases at J, leaving 5 bases unmatched. Germline V lookup: CDR1 SGHTA, CDR2 FQGTGA. The chain couples TRBV7-3 to TRBJ2-5; 8 bases are a match to TRBD2. This material consisted of PBMCs, taken after 24 months of ibrutinib treatment. This receptor was obtained from a human donor with chronic lymphocytic leukemia. CDR3: CASSFSGMGETQYF. DNA of the CDR3: TGTGCCAGCAGCTTTAGCGGGATGGGGGAGACCCAGTACTTC. Looking up the rest from reference TRBV7-3 and TRBJ2-5 gives the full variable domain: GAGVSQTPSNKVTEKGKYVELRCDPISGHTALYWYRQSLGQGPEFLIYFQGTGAADDSGLPNDRFFAVRPEGSVSTLKIQRTERGDSAVYLCASSFSGMGETQYFGPGTRLLVL.